These 21 T cell receptor beta chains originate from one sample sequenced in a study of cytotoxic CD8 clonotypes in ibrutinib-treated CLL. TCRdb's copy holds only in-frame clones and misses some; the assay was immunoSEQ multiplex PCR. The repertoire holds around 310,000 clones, 80% seen once, with approximately 7% in the top ten. Sequencing used PBMCs, obtained before ibrutinib treatment. These TCRs come from a human donor with chronic lymphocytic leukemia.

This clone was detected only once. The chain has TRBV30 and TRBJ2-2; D is undetermined. The CDR3 covers 14 residues. Trimming removed 4 bases at V and 4 bases at J, with 13 bases between. Germline assignment: CDR1 GTSNPN and CDR2 SVGIG (reference sequence). The CDR3 DNA reads as TGTGCCTGGACACGTGACATGATCACCGGGGAGCTGTTTTTT. Encoded protein: CAWTRDMITGELFF.

The genes are TRBV10-3 and TRBJ1-1; D ambiguous. The CDR3 spans 15 residues. Germline values: CDR1 ENHRY, CDR2 SYGVKD. The V end was cut by 5 bases, the J end by 0 bases, with 13 bases between. CDR3 in DNA: TGTGCCATCAGTAACCCGTTTGGGGTGAACACTGAAGCTTTCTTT. It encodes CAISNPFGVNTEAFF.

In this sample, this clone turned up once. The chain combines TRBV9 with TRBJ2-3, with D possibly called TRBD1 or TRBD2 (5 bases each). The CDR3 spans 16 residues. Looked up from germline, CDR1 is SGDLS and CDR2 is YYNGEE. V was pared by 0 bases and J by 0 bases, with 11 bases between. Here the CDR3 DNA reads TGTGCCAGCAGCGTAGAGGGGCGGGCCAGCACAGATACGCAGTATTTT. This gives the protein CASSVEGRASTDTQYF.

The chain combines TRBV14 with TRBJ1-1; no clear D. The V and J ends lost 5 bases and 0 bases respectively, with 7 bases between them. CDR3 length: 13 amino acids. The germline V gene has CDR1 SGHDN and CDR2 FVKESK. CDR3 protein: CASSLQLNTEAFF. DNA of the CDR3: TGTGCCAGCAGCTTACAGCTGAACACTGAAGCTTTCTTT.

The CDR3 protein is CASSLRVSSGANVLTF. DNA of the CDR3: TGTGCCAGCAGTTTACGTGTGAGCTCTGGGGCCAACGTCCTGACTTTC. The chain has TRBV27 and TRBJ2-6; D not resolved. This CDR3 region has 16 residues. V was trimmed by 2 bases and J by 0 bases, leaving 8 bases between them. The germline V gene has CDR1 MNHEY and CDR2 SMNVEV (reference sequence).

This clone was picked up one time. The chain recombines TRBV4-3 with TRBJ2-7, with D hard to call. CDR3 length: 14 residues. Trimming took 0 bases from V and 3 from J, leaving 9 bases between them. Germline lookup yields CDR1 LGHNA and CDR2 YSLEER. CDR3: CASSQETKGYEQYF. The CDR3 nucleotides are TGCGCCAGCAGCCAAGAGACGAAGGGCTACGAGCAGTACTTC.

V gene TRBV7-2 combines with J gene TRBJ2-7, with 12 bases fitting TRBD2. The CDR3 is 14 residues long. Germline V gives CDR1 SGHTA, CDR2 FQGNSA. Germline trimming cut 5 bases from V and 2 bases from J; bases unmatched to any gene: 1. The CDR3 spells CASSTSGRTYEQYF. In nucleotides, the CDR3 is TGTGCCAGCAGCACTAGCGGGAGGACCTACGAGCAGTACTTC.

The chain links TRBV11-2 to TRBJ1-4, with D perhaps matching TRBD1 (5 bases). With 0 bases removed from V and 8 bases from J, the gap between germline ends came to 16 bases. Germline V gene sequence: CDR1 SGHAT, CDR2 FQNNGV. The CDR3 extends over 16 amino acids. CDR3 sequence reads: CASSLDPGRGEEKLFF. Written as DNA, the CDR3 is TGTGCCAGCAGCTTAGACCCGGGACGGGGGGAGGAAAAACTGTTTTTT.

This clone turned up a few times. The sample contains more than one DNA sequence encoding this CDR3. The rearrangement uses TRBV6-5 and TRBJ1-5; D is uncertain. Trimming shortened V by 2 bases and J by 4 bases, and 9 bases separated the two germline ends. The CDR3 loop spans 14 amino acids. Germline V gives CDR1 MNHEY, CDR2 SVGAGI. CDR3 sequence (DNA): TGTGCCAGCAGTTACCTGGCAGGTAATCAGCCCCAGCATTTT. It yields the protein CASSYLAGNQPQHF.

The chain couples TRBV4-3 to TRBJ2-5, with D possibly TRBD1 on 6 matching bases. With 0 bases removed from V and 5 bases from J, the gap between germline ends came to 22 bases. The CDR3 is 18 residues long. Germline assignment: CDR1 LGHNA and CDR2 YSLEER. CDR3 sequence: CASSQDRRGGDIRETQYF. CDR3 DNA sequence: TGCGCCAGCAGCCAAGACCGCAGGGGCGGAGACATCCGGGAGACCCAGTACTTC.

The chain has TRBV30 and TRBJ2-7; 9 bases line up with TRBD2. V shed 7 bases and J 0 bases; nucleotides not matched to a gene: 4. The CDR3 runs to 13 residues. Germline V gene data show CDR1 as GTSNPN and CDR2 as SVGIG (reference sequence). The CDR3 protein is CASSGVSSYEQYF. CDR3 DNA: TGTGCCTCTAGCGGGGTTTCCTCCTACGAGCAGTACTTC.

V is TRBV11-2 and J is TRBJ2-7; no clear D gene. The CDR3 loop spans 13 amino acids. With 0 bases removed from V and 2 bases from J, the gap between germline ends came to 5 bases. The germline V gene encodes CDR1 SGHAT and CDR2 FQNNGV. The CDR3 sequence is CASSLELTYEQYF. CDR3 nucleotide sequence: TGTGCCAGCAGCTTAGAGTTGACCTACGAGCAGTACTTC.

This clone has more than one count but fewer than ten. V gene TRBV30 combines with J gene TRBJ1-2; D is ambiguous. Trimming took off 2 bases at V and 4 bases at J, with 8 bases between the two ends. The CDR3 runs 12 residues. CDR1 and CDR2 (germline): GTSNPN, SVGIG (reference sequence). CDR3 bases: TGTGCCTGGAGTCTCGGGAGCTATGGCTACACCTTC. The encoded protein is CAWSLGSYGYTF.

The chain combines TRBV6-5 with TRBJ1-1, with D maybe TRBD1 (5 bases). The germline V gene has CDR1 MNHEY and CDR2 SVGAGI. CDR3 size: 15 residues. Between the trimmed V and J ends, which lost 2 bases and 1 base, there was a span of 11 bases. The CDR3 sequence is CASSYAATGNTEAFF. In DNA, the CDR3 is TGTGCCAGCAGTTACGCGGCTACAGGGAACACTGAAGCTTTCTTT.

This chain connects TRBV7-9 to TRBJ1-4, with 9 positions matching TRBD1. Germline V gene sequence: CDR1 SEHNR, CDR2 FQNEAQ (reference sequence). The CDR3 length is 13 residues. V lost 8 bases, J lost 6 bases, and 4 bases stayed unmatched. CDR3 nucleotides: TGTGCCAGCTTACGACAGGGGGATGAAAAACTGTTTTTT. Its translation is CASLRQGDEKLFF.

The CDR3 DNA is TGTGCCAGCAGCCCCTCCCCTCCCACCTACGAGCAGTACTTC. This codes for CASSPSPPTYEQYF. The chain combines TRBV7-9 with TRBJ2-7; D is uncertain. The V gene lost 5 bases and the J gene lost 2 bases, with 13 bases spanning the gap. Germline loops: CDR1 SEHNR, CDR2 FQNEAQ (reference sequence). This CDR3 comprises 14 residues.

The J gene is TRBJ1-2, the V gene TRBV6-6, with D possibly matching TRBD1 (6 bases). V was shortened by 8 bases and J by 8 bases, with 21 bases between the two germline ends. The CDR3 is 14 residues long. The germline CDR1 and CDR2 sequences are MNHNY and SVGAGI (reference sequence). The chain's CDR3 is CASLLRERGGGYTF. The CDR3 DNA reads as TGTGCCAGCCTTTTGAGGGAGAGGGGGGGAGGCTACACCTTC.

This chain uses TRBV11-2 with TRBJ2-7; 7 bases are shared with TRBD1. V lost 0 bases and J lost 5; bases outside the gene matches: 1. Looked up from germline, CDR1 is SGHAT and CDR2 is FQNNGV. CDR3 length equals 13 residues. The CDR3 reads CASSLDRGNEQYF. The CDR3 region has the DNA TGTGCCAGCAGCTTAGACAGGGGGAACGAGCAGTACTTC.

The chain has TRBV19 and TRBJ2-2, with a possible D match to TRBD2 (6 bases). The ends were cut back, 4 bases at V and 6 bases at J, with 15 bases in the middle. The CDR3 runs to 15 residues. Germline-derived CDR1 and CDR2 are LNHDA and SQIVND (reference sequence). CDR3 DNA: TGTGCCAGTAGTAGGGACTTCAATCGTCCCGGGGAGCTGTTTTTT. It is translated as CASSRDFNRPGELFF.

The chain has TRBV25-1 and TRBJ2-1; 7 bases are a match to TRBD2. After removal of 4 bases from V and 0 bases from J, the junction contained 6 bases not matched to a gene. The germline V gene has CDR1 MGHDK and CDR2 SYGVNS. The CDR3 extends over 16 amino acids. The CDR3 sequence is CASSGTSASSYNEQFF. The CDR3 nucleotides read TGTGCCAGCAGTGGTACTAGCGCGAGCTCCTACAATGAGCAGTTCTTC.

This chain uses TRBV2 with TRBJ2-5; tentative D call: TRBD2 (5 bases). Germline V gene data show CDR1 as SNHLY and CDR2 as FYNNEI. V lost 5 bases and J 3 bases, leaving 7 bases between the germline ends. This CDR3 is 12 amino acids long. This CDR3 is CASSREEETQYF. The CDR3 DNA is TGTGCCAGCAGTCGGGAAGAAGAGACCCAGTACTTC.